Listed below are T cell receptor beta chains from one sample, sequenced in a study of blood T cell repertoires in COVID-19. Produced via immunoSEQ multiplex PCR; TCRdb's table is partial and in-frame only. This sample has 300,000 to 350,000 clones, with 90% found just once. Sequenced input: PBMCs or T cells enriched from blood (not recorded which). The receptors come from a woman aged 18-29 years with acute COVID-19. CDR3s leave out the opening cysteine and the closing phenylalanine or tryptophan. Each record gives: D gene, J gene, V gene, clone size, CDR3 protein. The D gene is left open where the match is weak. Not all rows give a size; the values are once, few, many and, for expanded clones, a class.

.	TRBJ2-1	TRBV3-1/TRBV3-2	once	ASSQGVTSGSSKGQF
.	TRBJ1-1	TRBV5-1	few	ASSLTGILSNTEAF
.	TRBJ2-6	TRBV7-9	.	ASSRFGGSPLSGANVLT
.	TRBJ1-2	TRBV2	.	ASSETGDYGYT
.	TRBJ1-2	TRBV9	.	ASSVEGGQVGYT
.	TRBJ1-5	TRBV28	.	ASSLTAGIQPQH
.	TRBJ2-5	TRBV9	.	ASSGLDMGPFQETQY
TRBD1	TRBJ2-3	TRBV9	.	ASSLQGVSTDTQY
TRBD2	TRBJ2-7	TRBV19	.	ASSGTSGSKYEQY
.	TRBJ1-1	TRBV27	.	ASSPRPLQENTEAF
TRBD1	TRBJ1-2	TRBV28	.	ASSFGQGGGYT
TRBD2	TRBJ2-7	TRBV3-1/TRBV3-2	.	ASSVGTSGRY
.	TRBJ1-4	TRBV6-5	.	ASSYSNRAREKLF
TRBD1	TRBJ1-1	TRBV18	.	ASSMDRGHTEAF
.	TRBJ1-5	TRBV5-1	.	ASRGDGEAPQH
.	TRBJ2-2	TRBV3-1/TRBV3-2	.	ASSQDTRLAGGAELF
TRBD1	TRBJ2-5	TRBV18	.	ASSQDPGQGRVGVRETQY